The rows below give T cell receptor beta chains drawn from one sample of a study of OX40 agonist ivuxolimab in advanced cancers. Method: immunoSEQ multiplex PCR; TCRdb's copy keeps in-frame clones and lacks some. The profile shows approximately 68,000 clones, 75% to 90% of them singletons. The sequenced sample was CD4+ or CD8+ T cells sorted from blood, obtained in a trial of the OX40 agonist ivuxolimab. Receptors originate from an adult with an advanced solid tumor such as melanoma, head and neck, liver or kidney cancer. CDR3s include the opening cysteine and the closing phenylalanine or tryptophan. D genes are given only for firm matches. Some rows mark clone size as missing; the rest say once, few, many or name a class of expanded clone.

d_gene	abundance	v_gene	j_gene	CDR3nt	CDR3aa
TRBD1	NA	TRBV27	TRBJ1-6	TGTGCCAGCAGTTTCGGGACAGGACTTAATTCACCCCTCCACTTT	CASSFGTGLNSPLHF
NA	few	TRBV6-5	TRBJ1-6	TGTGCCAGCAGTTACCGGGCCTCTGTAGATAATTCACCCCTCCACTTT	CASSYRASVDNSPLHF
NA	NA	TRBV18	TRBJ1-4	TGTGCCAGCTCACCACCGGGCTCAACTAATGAAAAACTGTTTTTT	CASSPPGSTNEKLFF
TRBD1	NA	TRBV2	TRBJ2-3	TGTGCCAGCAGTGACGGACAGGGGGTGGGAGATACGCAGTATTTT	CASSDGQGVGDTQYF
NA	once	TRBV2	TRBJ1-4	TGTGCCAGCATCGAACGGTCGCTTGGGGATGAAAAACTGTTTTTT	CASIERSLGDEKLFF
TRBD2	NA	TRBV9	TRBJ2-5	TGTGCCAGCAGCGTAGTAGGTAGCGGGGTTCAAGAGACCCAGTACTTC	CASSVVGSGVQETQYF
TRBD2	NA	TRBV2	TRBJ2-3	TGTGCCAGCAGCTCCCTTAGCGGGTCTAGCACAGATACGCAGTATTTT	CASSSLSGSSTDTQYF
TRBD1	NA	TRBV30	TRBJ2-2	TGTGCCTGGAGCGAGGGGGCGGCCGGGGAGCTGTTTTTT	CAWSEGAAGELFF
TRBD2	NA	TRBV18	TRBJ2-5	TGTGCCAGCTCACCAGCTAGCGGGGGAGGAGAGACCCAGTACTTC	CASSPASGGGETQYF
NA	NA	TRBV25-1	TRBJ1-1	TGTGCCAGCAGTGAACGAGGGGCCGCTGAAGCTTTCTTT	CASSERGAAEAFF
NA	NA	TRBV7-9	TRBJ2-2	TGTGCCAGCAGCATGACGCCCTCGGCCGGGGAGCTGTTTTTT	CASSMTPSAGELFF
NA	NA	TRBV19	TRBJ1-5	TGTGCCAGTAGTATTTGGGGGGACAGCAATCAGCCCCAGCATTTT	CASSIWGDSNQPQHF
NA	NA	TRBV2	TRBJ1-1	TGTGCCAGCAGTGAGGGGGGGACTTTGGAAGCTTTCTTT	CASSEGGTLEAFF
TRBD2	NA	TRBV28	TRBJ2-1	TGTGCCAGCAGTTTAACTAGCGGGGGCCGGCTCAATGAGCAGTTCTTC	CASSLTSGGRLNEQFF
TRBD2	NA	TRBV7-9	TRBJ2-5	TGTGCCAGCAGCTTAGCTAGCGGGTTAGAGACCCAGTACTTC	CASSLASGLETQYF
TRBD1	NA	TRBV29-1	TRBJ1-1	TGCAGCGCTCGGGTTGGACAGGGAGTCATGAACACTGAAGCTTTCTTT	CSARVGQGVMNTEAFF
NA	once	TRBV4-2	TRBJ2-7	TGTGCCAGCAGCCAAGAGTGGACCTACGAGCAGTACTTC	CASSQEWTYEQYF
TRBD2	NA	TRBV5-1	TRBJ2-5	TGCGCCAGCAGAGAAGCGGGAGGGGAGACCCAGTACTTC	CASREAGGETQYF
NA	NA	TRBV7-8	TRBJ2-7	TGTGCCAGCAGCTTAGAACAGAGCTACGAGCAGTACTTC	CASSLEQSYEQYF
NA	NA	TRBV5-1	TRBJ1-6	TGCGCCAGCAGCTTGGATGCGACACCTGATAATTCACCCCTCCACTTT	CASSLDATPDNSPLHF
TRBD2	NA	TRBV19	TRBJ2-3	TGTGCCAGTTCACCAGCGGGAGCTCGTCAAGCGGGCACAGATACGCAGTATTTT	CASSPAGARQAGTDTQYF
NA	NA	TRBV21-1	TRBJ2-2	TGTGCCAGCAGCAAACACAGGACCAGGCACATCGTGAGCACCGGGGAGCTGTTTTTT	CASSKHRTRHIVSTGELFF
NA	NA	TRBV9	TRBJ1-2	TGTGCCAGCAGCGTAGATTGGACCAGCTATGGCTACACCTTC	CASSVDWTSYGYTF
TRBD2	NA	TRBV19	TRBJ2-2	TGTGCCAGTAACCACCGGGGGGGACTAGCGGAAAACACCGGGGAGCTGTTTTTT	CASNHRGGLAENTGELFF
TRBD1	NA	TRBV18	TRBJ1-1	TGTGCCAGCTCACCCAACAGGGGGCAAGGAGTGACTGAAGCTTTCTTT	CASSPNRGQGVTEAFF
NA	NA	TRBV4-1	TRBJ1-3	TGCGCCAGCAGCCAAGATGGATCGGGGCGGGTTGGAAACACCATATATTTT	CASSQDGSGRVGNTIYF
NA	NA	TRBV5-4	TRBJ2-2	TGTGCCAGCAGCTTGGATTCGGTTAACACCGGGGAGCTGTTTTTT	CASSLDSVNTGELFF
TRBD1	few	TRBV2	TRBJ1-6	TGTGCCACGGTTGGACAGGGAGGTTCACCCCTCCACTTT	CATVGQGGSPLHF
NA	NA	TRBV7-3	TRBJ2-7	TGTGCCAGCAGCCTCGACAGTGGCTCCTACGAGCAGTACTTC	CASSLDSGSYEQYF
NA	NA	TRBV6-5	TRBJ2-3	TGTGCCAGCAGTTACGGCCCCCCAGGGGCGGCAGATACGCAGTATTTT	CASSYGPPGAADTQYF
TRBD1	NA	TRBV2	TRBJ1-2	TGTGCCAGCAGCCCGGGACAGCTCTATGGCTACACCTTC	CASSPGQLYGYTF
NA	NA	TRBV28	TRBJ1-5	TGTGCCAGCAGTCCCCCTCAATGGGCGGGTCAGCCCCAGCATTTT	CASSPPQWAGQPQHF
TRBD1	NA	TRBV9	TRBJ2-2	TGTGCCAGCAGCGTGGGGACAGGTTCCACCGGGGAGCTGTTTTTT	CASSVGTGSTGELFF
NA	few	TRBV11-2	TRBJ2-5	TGTGCCAGCAGCTTATCCCACCAAGAGACCCAGTACTTC	CASSLSHQETQYF
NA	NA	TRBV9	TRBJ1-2	TGTGCCAGCAGCGGCCCCGGGGTGGGCTATGGCTACACCTTC	CASSGPGVGYGYTF
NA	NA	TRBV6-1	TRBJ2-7	TGTGCCAGCAGCGAAGCAGGGCGCGGTTGGGAGCAGTACTTC	CASSEAGRGWEQYF
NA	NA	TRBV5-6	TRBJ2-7	TGTGCCAGCAGCCCCGGGGACACTACCTACGAGCAGTACTTC	CASSPGDTTYEQYF
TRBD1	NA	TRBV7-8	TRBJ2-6	TGTGCCAGCAGCCCAGAGAGACAGGGGGAAGGCTCTGGGGCCAACGTCCTGACTTTC	CASSPERQGEGSGANVLTF
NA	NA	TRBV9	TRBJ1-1	TGTGCCAGCAGCGTAGGGTTCATGAACACTGAAGCTTTCTTT	CASSVGFMNTEAFF
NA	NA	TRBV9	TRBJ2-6	TGTGCCAGCACCGGACAGCTGAATGGGGCCAACGTCCTGACTTTC	CASTGQLNGANVLTF
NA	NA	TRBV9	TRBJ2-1	TGTGCCAGCAGCTTTTCGGGGGACAATGAGCAGTTCTTC	CASSFSGDNEQFF
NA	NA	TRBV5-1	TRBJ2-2	TGCGCCAGCAGCTCGGGGGCCGCCGGGGAGCTGTTTTTT	CASSSGAAGELFF
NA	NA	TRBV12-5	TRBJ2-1	TGTGCTAGTGGTTTGGTATACGAGCAGTTCTTC	CASGLVYEQFF
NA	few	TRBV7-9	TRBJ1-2	TGTGCCAGCAGCCCGATGGGCTATGGCTACACCTTC	CASSPMGYGYTF
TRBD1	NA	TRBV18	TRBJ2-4	TGTGCCAGCTCACCGGGACAGGGGACTATCGACATTCAGTACTTC	CASSPGQGTIDIQYF
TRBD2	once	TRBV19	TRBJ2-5	TGTGCCAGTAGCTCGGGGATGCTAGCGGGACTCTACCAAGAGACCCAGTACTTC	CASSSGMLAGLYQETQYF
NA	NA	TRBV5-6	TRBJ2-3	TGTGCCAGCAGCTTGGGCCAGGTAGGCACAGATACGCAGTATTTT	CASSLGQVGTDTQYF
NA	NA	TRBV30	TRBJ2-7	TGTGCCTGGAGCCCGGCGGGGCGGCTCTCCTACGAGCAGTACTTC	CAWSPAGRLSYEQYF